This T cell receptor beta chain was captured by sequencing in a study of blood T cell dynamics during melanoma immunotherapy (dated by TCRdb to between 2020 and 2021). For context, the study as a whole: The patients had metastatic melanoma and were given first-line pembrolizumab or nivolumab plus ipilimumab as standard of care in the United Kingdom. To find early correlates of response, peripheral T cell receptor repertoires were profiled in metastatic melanoma patients before and after one cycle of checkpoint inhibitor therapy. The training cohort was made up of consecutive patients, while a further independent group of patients from the same centre was pooled to form an external validation set. The paper's findings and limits, for the study overall: The relatively small sample size was acknowledged as a potential limitation on generalization of the results. Unlike progressors, patients who went on to achieve disease control showed a bifurcated reorganization of the PBMC repertoire at W3, with either increased clonality or increased diversity. Whether the T cell clones behind the repertoire changes were melanoma-specific or instead reflected general immune activation was something the study could not determine.

The germline V gene sets CDR1 to MGHRA and CDR2 to YSYEKL. The CDR3, cysteine through phenylalanine, is 15 amino acids long. Only the CDR3 DNA is retained, 45 bases long and in frame from the first base. The V and J ends are trimmed by 0 bases and 6 bases, leaving 11 bases between them. The sample's time point label, in plain terms: week 3, after first cycle of checkpoint inhibitor. Blood samples were taken at two points: before treatment (T0) and at week 3 (W3), which came after the first cycle of checkpoint blockade. Except for a couple of patients with rapid clinical progression, response was assessed 12 weeks after the first infusion by RECIST 1.1; disease control meant complete response, partial response or stable disease. Any patient who had received prior systemic cancer treatment, was on concomitant immunosuppressant therapy or had synchronous other active malignancies was excluded. Both bulk PBMC and plasma cell-free DNA were sequenced for TCR beta so that circulating cells and T cell turnover could be tracked. PBMC were isolated from blood with Lymphoprep and SepMate tubes, followed by red cell lysis. QIAamp DNA Blood Mini kits were used to extract DNA from PBMC and from sorted T cell subsets.

For every bulk PBMC sample, a fixed 350 ng of DNA was loaded. TCR beta CDR3 sequences were amplified from genomic DNA using the immunoSEQ TCRb Assay kit according to manufacturer instructions. The KAPA Library Quantification Kit for Illumina platforms was used to quantify the pooled libraries by qPCR. Pooled libraries were sequenced on an Illumina NextSeq 500, clustered at roughly 0.6-1.2 pM. In the paper's pipeline: TCR data were analyzed using immunoSEQ ANALYZER and the R LymphoSeq package. A rearrangement efficiency score was calculated as productive divided by the sum of productive and non-productive CDR3 sequences. Clonality was measured with the Gini coefficient and diversity with the Renyi index at alpha=1, and both measures were compared pairwise between timepoints within each patient. In LymphoSeq, clonal relatedness was computed with an edit distance of 3 and repertoire similarity was computed with the Bhattacharyya coefficient. To classify response, a linear discriminant analysis based on week-3 changes in clonality and diversity was built using the R MASS and caret packages. Entries here come from immuneACCESS through TCRdb and include only in-frame sequences with V and J called. Some clones fail to appear in such tables; in the studies checked, an unresolved V gene covers under half of the shortfall, and the cause of the remainder is unknown. V and J calls and clone size are given by that table; D and trimming were obtained from the DNA. In this sample the table shows roughly 14,000 clones, 87% of which occur a single time. Approximately 7.8% of the sample belongs to the ten largest clones.

Comments on this clone: Its antigen remains undetermined. No base qualities exist here, and no much larger clone lies one base off it.

Sequencing was performed on blood, taken from a patient treated with checkpoint blockade. In this chain, TRBV4-1 is recombined with TRBJ1-4; the best D guess is TRBD1, with 5 bases matching. This sequence originates from a human donor with melanoma. The DNA sequence is as follows: TGCGCCAGCAGCCAAGACGGGACTGAAGATGAAAAACTGTTTTTT. This is translated as CASSQDGTEDEKLFF.